This T cell receptor beta chain was identified in a study of tumor-infiltrating lymphocytes in primary liver carcinoma. Overall study: The patient population consisted of men and women between 30 and 69 years of age. Samples returned roughly 3.5 to 7.5 million productive TCRbeta reads, a yield that was similar across tissue types.

Study-level results: Lesser overlap characterized tumor-adjacent and tumor-blood pairs relative to tumor region pairs.

This CDR3 spans 14 amino acids. CDR1 is SGHVS, CDR2 FQNEAQ, per germline. V lost 7 bases and J lost 6; bases outside the gene matches: 9. Turning to this clonotype: Its antigen remains unknown.

A primer matching the constant region was used to make TCR beta cDNA from approximately 520 ng of total RNA. It was through three nested multiplex PCR rounds of slightly modified ARM-PCR that TCR beta libraries arose. The two initial PCR rounds, nine to eleven cycles each, used TRBV1-TRBV30 forward and C-beta reverse primers. MiXCR was run by TCRdb on the multiplex PCR reads, yielding one entry per CDR3 protein. The sample yields about 120,000 distinct CDR3 sequences, nearly 70% seen once. Co-extraction of RNA and DNA was performed on about 19-31 mg of unsorted bulk tissue. The specimen was tumor-adjacent normal liver tissue. This TCR was sampled from a woman aged 55-69 years with primary liver carcinoma and hepatitis B virus infection. The chain links TRBV7-8 to TRBJ2-3; 8 bases map to TRBD2. CDR3 in DNA: TGTGCCAGCACCCCGGTGACTAGCGCGGATACGCAGTATTTT. It encodes CASTPVTSADTQYF.